This T cell receptor (beta chain) was documented in a study of T cell responses to AZD1222 COVID-19 vaccine. Overall study: Pooled together were second doses at about 4 or about 12 weeks.

Whole-study findings and limits: Spike was spanned by vaccine-associated CD4 TCRs, with dominance at 160-218 and 743-854. Spike-specific TCR breadth and depth both grew after two AZD1222 doses.

CDR3 size: 14 residues. The germline V gene encodes CDR1 SGHDT and CDR2 YYEEEE. The germline V and J ends were trimmed by 4 bases and 1 base, with 11 bases remaining between them. There are a few counts of this clone. What it recognizes is unknown. Assay: immunoSEQ multiplex PCR; the TCRdb copy retains only in-frame clones and omits some. The data show over 150,000 clones, about nine tenths seen once. The source is an adult in good health. This chain uses TRBV5-6 with TRBJ1-1, with unresolved D. Here the sequenced sample was peripheral blood, taken on day 0 of AZD1222 vaccination. For the CDR3, the DNA is TGTGCCAGCAGCATTTGGGGTGAGAACACTGAAGCTTTCTTT. It yields the protein CASSIWGENTEAFF.